These 15 T cell receptor beta chains share one sample of origin, sequenced in a study of response to subunit inactivated influenza vaccine. TCRdb passed the RT-PCR reads through MiXCR, listing each CDR3 protein once. The sample carries some 640,000 distinct CDR3 sequences, around 14% recorded once. The sequencing here drew on PBMCs from blood, taken about 14 days before vaccination. The receptors here all came from a man aged 50 or older who received an inactivated influenza vaccine.

This clonotype was detected a few times. The chain uses TRBV5-6 and TRBJ1-1; 7 nucleotides match TRBD1. This CDR3 spans 15 amino acids. The J segment lost 0 bases and the V segment lost 5 bases, leaving 7 bases of the junction unmatched. Germline CDR1 is SGHDT and CDR2 is YYEEEE. The chain's CDR3 is CASRLQGTVNTEAFF. The CDR3 bases are TGTGCCAGCAGACTACAGGGGACAGTGAACACTGAAGCTTTCTTT.

This clonotype was recorded a few times. The genes are TRBV14 and TRBJ1-2; no definite D call. CDR3 length: 14 amino acids. V lost 4 bases and J 5 bases, leaving 14 bases between the germline ends. The germline V gene has CDR1 SGHDN and CDR2 FVKESK. The CDR3 sequence is CASSPAQRTYGYTF. The CDR3 DNA follows: TGTGCCAGCAGCCCAGCACAGAGGACGTATGGCTACACCTTC.

This clonotype was recorded many times. The limits of the CDR3 on the DNA are not certain, so only TCRdb's listed CDR3 is given. This CDR3 reads CASSSSPGGRAQPQHF. The chain joins TRBV27 to TRBJ1-5; the table assigns TRBD1, which was not confirmed against the DNA. Germline-derived CDR1 and CDR2 are MNHEY and SMNVEV (reference sequence). With termini counted, the CDR3 has 16 amino acids.

This clonotype was seen a handful of times. This chain joins TRBV28 and TRBJ2-5; 11 bases map to TRBD2. The V gene end was trimmed by 5 bases and the J gene end by 6 bases; junction bases not matched to a gene: 8. Germline V gene sequence: CDR1 MDHEN, CDR2 SYDVKM. This CDR3 region has 15 residues. The CDR3 DNA sequence: TGTGCCAGCAGTCGTGCTCTAGCGGGAGGTCAGACCCAGTACTTC. Amino acids: CASSRALAGGQTQYF.

The chain is built from TRBV29-1 and TRBJ2-5, with 9 bases lining up with TRBD1. The CDR3 spans 16 residues. Germline V gives CDR1 SQVTM, CDR2 ANQGSEA. The V gene end was trimmed by 3 bases and the J gene end by 5 bases; junction bases not matched to a gene: 13. The CDR3 DNA reads as TGCAGCGTTGATTTACGGGCACAGGGGGCTCAGGAGACCCAGTACTTC. Protein: CSVDLRAQGAQETQYF.

The chain uses TRBV20-1 and TRBJ2-3; D ambiguous. V lost 6 bases to trimming and J lost 1 base, with 14 bases between them. The germline CDR1 and CDR2 sequences are DFQATT and SNEGSKA (reference sequence). This CDR3 contains 14 residues. DNA for the CDR3: TGCAGTGCCCTAAGACCTACCGGCACAGATACGCAGTATTTT. It translates to CSALRPTGTDTQYF.

The sample holds a few counts of this clonotype. V usage is TRBV20-1 and J usage is TRBJ1-6; a possible D gene is TRBD1 (5 bases). Germline assignment: CDR1 DFQATT and CDR2 SNEGSKA (reference sequence). V gave up 6 bases and J gave up 6 bases, with 12 bases separating them. CDR3 size: 13 residues. CDR3 bases: TGCAGTGCCACCTCGACAGCTAATTCACCCCTCCACTTT. This translates into CSATSTANSPLHF.

This clonotype appeared a few times. The rearrangement links TRBV4-2 to TRBJ2-2; D is possibly TRBD1 (5 bases). The CDR3 covers 15 residues. The V gene's germline CDR1 is LGHNA and CDR2 YNFKEQ. V gave up 1 base and J gave up 6 bases, with 12 bases separating them. The CDR3: CASSQAGASAGELFF. The CDR3 DNA sequence: TGTGCCAGCAGCCAAGCTGGGGCCTCGGCCGGGGAGCTGTTTTTT.

J is TRBJ1-2 and V is TRBV5-1; 12 bases match TRBD1. This CDR3 contains 16 residues. V lost 4 bases and J lost 0; bases outside the gene matches: 4. CDR1 SGHRS and CDR2 YFSETQ come from the germline V gene. The CDR3 nucleotides read TGCGCCAGCAGCCCGGGACAGGGGGCCGCTAACTATGGCTACACCTTC. This gives the protein CASSPGQGAANYGYTF. The whole variable domain, remainder taken from reference TRBV5-1 and TRBJ1-2, is KAGVTQTPRYLIKTRGQQVTLSCSPISGHRSVSWYQQTPGQGLQFLFEYFSETQRNKGNFPGRFSGRQFSNSRSEMNVSTLELGDSALYLCASSPGQGAANYGYTFGSGTRLTVV.

This clonotype was observed a handful of times. The chain employs TRBV28 and TRBJ2-7, with a possible D match to TRBD1 (6 bases). Between the trimmed V and J ends, which lost 4 bases and 5 bases, there was a span of 15 bases. The CDR3 covers 14 residues. Germline CDR1 reads MDHEN; CDR2 reads SYDVKM. CDR3 amino acids: CASSSAQGFHEQYF. The CDR3 nucleotides read TGTGCCAGCAGTTCCGCCCAGGGGTTCCACGAGCAGTACTTC.

This clonotype was picked up many times. The chain combines TRBV20-1 with TRBJ2-2, with D possibly being TRBD1 (5 bases). Germline loops: CDR1 DFQATT, CDR2 SNEGSKA (reference sequence). The CDR3 consists of 15 residues. The germline V and J ends were trimmed by 3 bases and 1 base, with 12 bases remaining between them. CDR3 in amino acids: CSASPRVWNTGELFF. The CDR3 nucleotides are TGCAGTGCTAGCCCCAGGGTCTGGAACACCGGGGAGCTGTTTTTT.

This clonotype was seen a handful of times. The chain joins TRBV5-1 to TRBJ2-5, with D perhaps TRBD1 or TRBD2 (5 bases each). This CDR3 contains 15 residues. Germline V gives CDR1 SGHRS, CDR2 YFSETQ. The germline V and J ends were trimmed by 4 bases and 2 bases, with 15 bases remaining between them. This chain's CDR3 is CASSLGGSVQETQYF. Written as DNA, the CDR3 is TGCGCCAGCAGCCTTGGGGGATCGGTTCAAGAGACCCAGTACTTC.

The chain carries TRBV7-2 and TRBJ2-1; D remains unclear. The CDR3 totals 13 residues. Germline V CDR1 and CDR2: SGHTA, FQGNSA. Deletions cut 3 bases from V and 9 bases from J, with 12 bases between. CDR3 in amino acids: CASSLPGLSEQFF. The CDR3 DNA follows: TGTGCCAGCAGCTTGCCAGGCCTGAGTGAGCAGTTCTTC.

This clonotype has just a few counts. The V call is TRBV30, the J call TRBJ2-3, with TRBD1 as a possible D gene (6 bases). Germline V gene data show CDR1 as GTSNPN and CDR2 as SVGIG (reference sequence). The CDR3 runs 13 residues. V was trimmed by 5 bases and J by 0 bases, leaving 9 bases between them. The CDR3 DNA sequence: TGTGCCTGGGGTCAGGGGAGCACAGATACGCAGTATTTT. It encodes CAWGQGSTDTQYF.

This clonotype occurred a few times. V and J are TRBV5-1 and TRBJ1-4; D is unclear. The CDR3 is 14 amino acids. V lost 2 bases and J 7 bases, leaving 12 bases between the germline ends. Germline V lookup: CDR1 SGHRS, CDR2 YFSETQ. The CDR3 DNA follows: TGCGCCAGCAGCTTCGAAGGGAGGAGTGAAAAACTGTTTTTT. Protein sequence: CASSFEGRSEKLFF.